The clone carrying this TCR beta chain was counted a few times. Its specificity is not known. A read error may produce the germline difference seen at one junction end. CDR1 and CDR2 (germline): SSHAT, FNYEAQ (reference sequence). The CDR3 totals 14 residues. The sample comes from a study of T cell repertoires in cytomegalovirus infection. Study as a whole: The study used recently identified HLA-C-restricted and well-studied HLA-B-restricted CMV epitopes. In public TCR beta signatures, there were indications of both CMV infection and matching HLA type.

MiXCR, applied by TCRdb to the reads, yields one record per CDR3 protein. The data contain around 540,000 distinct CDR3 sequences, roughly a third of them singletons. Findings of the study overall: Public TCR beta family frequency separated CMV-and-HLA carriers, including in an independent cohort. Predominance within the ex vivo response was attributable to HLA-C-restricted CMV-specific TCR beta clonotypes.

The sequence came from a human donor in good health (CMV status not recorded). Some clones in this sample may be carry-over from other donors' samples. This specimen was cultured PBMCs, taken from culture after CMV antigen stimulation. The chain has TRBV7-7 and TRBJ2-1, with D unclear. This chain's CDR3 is CASSFLGGRNEQFF. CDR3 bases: TGTGCTAGCAGCTTTCTGGGCGGTCGGAATGAGCAGTTCTTC.